The 26 T cell receptor beta chains below come from one sample, sequenced in a study of T cells in Graves' hyperthyroidism and ophthalmopathy. Authors of the study amplified TCR beta CDR3 regions from RNA transcripts. The primer set for the first-round RT-PCR of the TCR CDR3 was HTBI. TCRdb re-called the multiplex PCR reads through MiXCR, storing one row per CDR3 protein. Altogether more than 650,000 distinct CDR3 sequences are present, 12% to 15% being singletons, with the ten largest covering about a tenth. The sequencing sample was made of blood. Every receptor here comes from a young woman with Graves' hyperthyroidism.

As concerns this clonotype: Germline is not matched at one junction end, which may reflect a read error. The chain uses TRBV20-1 and TRBJ2-1; 16 nucleotides match TRBD2. This CDR3 comprises 15 residues. Germline lookup yields CDR1 DFQATT and CDR2 SNEGSKA (reference sequence). CDR3 sequence (DNA): TGTAGTGCCATGGGACTAGCGGGAGGGCAAGGAGAGCAGTTCTTC. Its protein product is CSAMGLAGGQGEQFF.

The sample holds a few counts of this clonotype. This rearrangement joins TRBV28 to TRBJ1-4, with D unresolved. The CDR3 totals 15 residues. Trimming stripped 7 bases from V and 4 bases from J, with 16 bases between. Germline assignment: CDR1 MDHEN and CDR2 SYDVKM. The CDR3 loop is CASNFRGRINEKLFF. CDR3 nucleotide sequence: TGTGCCAGCAATTTCCGCGGCAGGATTAATGAAAAACTGTTTTTT. Full variable domain (remainder filled in from reference TRBV28 and TRBJ1-4): DVKVTQSSRYLVKRTGEKVFLECVQDMDHENMFWYRQDPGLGLRLIYFSYDVKMKEKGDIPEGYSVSREKKERFSLILESASTNQTSMYLCASNFRGRINEKLFFGSGTQLSVL.

This clonotype was recorded at least ten times. This chain connects TRBV12-3 or TRBV12-4 to TRBJ2-7; no clear D. The V gene lost 2 bases and the J gene lost 7 bases, with 15 bases spanning the gap. CDR3 length: 14 residues. The CDR3, as DNA: TGTGCCAGCAGTTTACTCACGGGCGTGGGGGAGCAGTACTTC. Translated, it gives CASSLLTGVGEQYF.

A few counts support this clonotype. This rearrangement joins TRBV6-1 to TRBJ1-1; TRBD1 might be the D (6 bases). V was pared by 7 bases and J by 7 bases, with 16 bases between. The CDR3 is made up of 13 amino acids. Germline CDR1 is MNHNS and CDR2 is SASEGT. The chain's CDR3 is CASTRDTRYEAFF. In nucleotides, the CDR3 is TGTGCCAGCACCCGGGACACCCGATATGAAGCTTTCTTT.

Ten or more counts support this clonotype. The rearrangement joins TRBV3-1 to TRBJ2-3; TRBD2 matches at 10 bases. The germline CDR1 and CDR2 sequences are LGHDT and YNNKEL (reference sequence). The CDR3 loop spans 15 amino acids. V was pared by 0 bases and J by 4 bases, with 1 base of the junction left unmatched. The DNA for the CDR3 is TGTGCCAGCAGCCAAGATGGACTAGCGGCAGATACGCAGTATTTT. This encodes CASSQDGLAADTQYF.

In its sample, this clonotype was seen many times. This chain joins TRBV7-9 and TRBJ2-2; the D is unclear. Germline CDR1 is SEHNR and CDR2 is FQNEAQ (reference sequence). The CDR3 is made up of 13 amino acids. The V end was cut by 1 base, the J end by 7 bases, with 7 bases between. The CDR3 loop reads CASSLGPVGELFF. In DNA, the CDR3 is TGTGCCAGCAGCTTAGGTCCTGTCGGGGAGCTGTTTTTT.

The sample holds a few counts of this clonotype. The chain links TRBV6-2 or TRBV6-3 to TRBJ2-7; 7 nucleotides line up with TRBD2. The CDR3 runs to 15 residues. Germline V gene data show CDR1 as MNHEY and CDR2 as SVGEGT. Trimming at V came to 0 bases and at J to 4 bases, leaving 6 bases not matched to a gene. The CDR3 loop reads CASSYSGLLTYEQYF. The CDR3 nucleotides are TGTGCCAGCAGTTACTCGGGACTACTCACATACGAGCAGTACTTC.

In its sample, this clonotype was seen a few times. The V and J genes are TRBV10-3 and TRBJ1-4; TRBD1 agrees at 8 bases. The trim removed 0 bases at V and 7 bases at J, leaving 4 bases unmatched. Germline lookup yields CDR1 ENHRY and CDR2 SYGVKD. This CDR3 is built from 15 residues. The CDR3 loop reads CAISESIDRGEKLFF. The CDR3 DNA follows: TGTGCCATCAGTGAGTCGATTGACAGGGGTGAAAAACTGTTTTTT.

Of note for this clonotype: A much larger clonotype is one base distant, so this may be a read error. V and J are TRBV2 and TRBJ1-2; D is perhaps TRBD1 (5 bases). The V end lost 5 bases, the J end lost 7 bases, and 20 bases lay between the germline ends. The CDR3 extends over 15 amino acids. CDR1 SNHLY and CDR2 FYNNEI come from the germline V gene. The CDR3 bases are TGTGCCAGCAGTTCAACCGGGGCAGAGATGTCTGGCTACACCTTC. Translation: CASSSTGAEMSGYTF.

This clonotype was detected a few times. The V and J genes are TRBV27 and TRBJ2-7, with 7 bases that match TRBD2. CDR3 length: 15 residues. V was clipped by 2 bases and J by 4 bases; unmatched bases: 8. Germline CDR1 is MNHEY and CDR2 is SMNVEV (reference sequence). The CDR3 DNA reads TGTGCCAGCAGTTTAAAGGGGAGGGCCGGTTACGAGCAGTACTTC. This encodes CASSLKGRAGYEQYF.

This clonotype was seen repeatedly, ten times or more. The chain combines TRBV27 with TRBJ2-7; 10 bases fit TRBD2. CDR3 length equals 15 residues. V lost 7 bases, J lost 2 bases, and 8 bases stayed unmatched. Per germline, CDR1 MNHEY and CDR2 SMNVEV (reference sequence). CDR3 residues: CASTPGLARPYEQYF. The CDR3 bases are TGTGCCAGCACACCGGGACTAGCGAGGCCCTACGAGCAGTACTTC.

This chain joins TRBV4-2 and TRBJ1-1; D remains ambiguous. V lost 4 bases and J lost 1, with 7 bases in between. The length of the CDR3 is 13 residues. Germline lookup yields CDR1 LGHNA and CDR2 YNFKEQ. CDR3 amino acids: CASSLEKNTEAFF. The CDR3 DNA sequence: TGTGCCAGCAGCCTAGAGAAGAACACTGAAGCTTTCTTT.

This clonotype has only a few counts. The chain has TRBV11-2 and TRBJ2-2; no firm D call. Germline values: CDR1 SGHAT, CDR2 FQNNGV. The CDR3 runs 15 residues. V gave up 1 base and J gave up 5 bases, with 11 bases separating them. CDR3 nucleotide sequence: TGTGCCAGCAGCTTAGTAGTCCTTGGGACCGGGGAGCTGTTTTTT. Residues: CASSLVVLGTGELFF.

This clonotype has at least ten counts. The genes are TRBV30 and TRBJ2-2, with D possibly TRBD1 on 6 matching bases. The CDR3 covers 14 residues. V was cut by 4 bases and J by 1 base, with 10 bases left in between. Germline assignment: CDR1 GTSNPN and CDR2 SVGIG (reference sequence). This chain's CDR3 is CAWITGWNTGELFF. In nucleotides, the CDR3 is TGTGCCTGGATAACAGGGTGGAACACCGGGGAGCTGTTTTTT.

This clonotype was observed a few times. This chain links TRBV2 with TRBJ1-5; maybe TRBD1 (5 bases). From germline, CDR1 is SNHLY and CDR2 FYNNEI. V lost 5 bases, J lost 12 bases, and 17 bases lay in between. There are 13 residues in the CDR3. In DNA, the CDR3 is TGTGCCAGCAGTACCAGGGCCGGGGGGGACCAGCATTTT. Protein: CASSTRAGGDQHF.

Ten or more counts support this clonotype. The V and J genes are TRBV7-2 and TRBJ1-2; no clear D gene. With 6 bases removed from V and 6 bases from J, the gap between germline ends came to 26 bases. Germline CDR1 and CDR2: SGHTA and FQGNSA. The CDR3 has 17 residues. CDR3 sequence (DNA): TGTGCCAGCAGTCTCCGGACCCACTCATTTCAGCTTGATGGCTACACCTTC. This sequence encodes CASSLRTHSFQLDGYTF.

This chain connects TRBV6-1 to TRBJ1-2; TRBD1 is a possible D gene (5 bases). The length of the CDR3 is 12 residues. V was pared by 7 bases and J by 8 bases, with 14 bases between. The V gene's germline CDR1 is MNHNS and CDR2 SASEGT. The CDR3 loop is CASTAGLDGYTF. CDR3 DNA sequence: TGTGCCAGCACCGCAGGGCTGGACGGCTACACCTTC.

This clonotype was seen a few times. The chain uses TRBV13 and TRBJ2-3; D is unclear. Near its end, the DNA agrees better with TRBJ1-5, so the J call may be wrong. The CDR3 extends over 15 amino acids. Per the germline V gene, CDR1 is PRHDT and CDR2 is FYEKMQ (reference sequence). The CDR3 loop reads CASSSTSGRTDTQHF. The CDR3 DNA reads as TGTGCCAGCAGCTCGACTAGCGGTCGCACAGATACGCAGCATTTT.

The chain combines TRBV6-2 or TRBV6-3 with TRBJ2-4, with 15 nucleotides matching TRBD2. CDR1 is MNHEY, CDR2 SVGEGT, per germline. The CDR3 has 23 amino acids. V dropped 4 bases and J dropped 1; count of bases not matched to a gene: 20. CDR3 bases: TGTGCCAGCAGTTTTGTCGGTCAGGGTCGGACTAGCGGGAGGGGGAAGGCCAAAAACATTCAGTACTTC. Its translation: CASSFVGQGRTSGRGKAKNIQYF.

The rearrangement joins TRBV28 to TRBJ2-4; 7 positions match TRBD2. The V gene's germline CDR1 is MDHEN and CDR2 SYDVKM. J was trimmed by 9 bases and V by 5 bases; bases with no gene match: 7. The CDR3 has 13 amino acids. In DNA, the CDR3 is TGTGCCAGCAGTCCGGGGGGACGTAGCATTCAGTACTTC. This gives the protein CASSPGGRSIQYF.

V usage is TRBV29-1 and J usage is TRBJ2-7; possible D gene TRBD1, 6 bases. The CDR3 contains 11 residues. Germline loops: CDR1 SQVTM, CDR2 ANQGSEA. Trimming cost V 4 bases and J 4 bases, with 8 bases left between them. The CDR3 DNA is TGCAGCGTTGGAGGGGGTTACGAGCAGTACTTC. Amino acid sequence: CSVGGGYEQYF.

The chain is built from TRBV6-2 or TRBV6-3 and TRBJ1-5; D unclear. Trimming removed 8 bases at V and 2 bases at J, with 13 bases between. This CDR3 is built from 14 residues. Per germline, CDR1 MNHEY and CDR2 SVGEGT. The CDR3 is CASFAGMGNQPQHF. In nucleotides, the CDR3 is TGTGCCAGCTTCGCGGGGATGGGCAATCAGCCCCAGCATTTT.

This clonotype has ten or more counts. J is TRBJ1-4 and V is TRBV6-1; D is undetermined. There are 14 residues in the CDR3. V shed 8 bases and J shed 6 bases, with 16 bases lying between them. Germline V gene data show CDR1 as MNHNS and CDR2 as SASEGT. CDR3 residues: CASGLDAGYEKLFF. CDR3 DNA sequence: TGTGCCAGCGGTTTGGATGCGGGGTATGAAAAACTGTTTTTT.

The gene calls are TRBV27 and TRBJ2-1, with TRBD2 as a possible D gene (6 bases). Per the germline V gene, CDR1 is MNHEY and CDR2 is SMNVEV (reference sequence). The V end lost 2 bases, the J end lost 3 bases, and 11 bases lay between the germline ends. The CDR3 sequence is 15 residues long. The chain's CDR3 is CASSLRLGSYNEQFF. Written as DNA, the CDR3 is TGTGCCAGCAGTTTACGACTAGGAAGCTACAATGAGCAGTTCTTC.

This clonotype was counted ten times or more. This chain joins TRBV7-9 and TRBJ2-7; 9 nucleotides agree with TRBD2. CDR3 length: 14 residues. Germline values: CDR1 SEHNR, CDR2 FQNEAQ (reference sequence). The junction had 7 bases not matched to a gene; V was cut back by 4 bases and J by 6 bases. The CDR3 nucleotides are TGTGCCAGCAGCTCATTAGCGGGAGCCGGCGAGCAGTACTTC. Its protein is CASSSLAGAGEQYF.

This clonotype was seen repeatedly, ten times or more. The chain links TRBV10-3 to TRBJ1-1; D not resolved. Trimming cost V 0 bases and J 0 bases, with 8 bases left between them. Germline CDR1 ENHRY, CDR2 SYGVKD. CDR3 size: 15 residues. The CDR3 DNA follows: TGTGCCATCAGTGAGTCGTTTAGCTTGAACACTGAAGCTTTCTTT. Translating gives CAISESFSLNTEAFF.